This T cell receptor beta chain came from a study of vaccination and CD4 T cells after COVID-19. Indicated treatment: approximately 10-day PBMC culture with coronavirus spike peptide pools or control peptides (ViraFEST assay). J was trimmed by 2 bases and V by 5 bases; bases with no gene match: 3. Germline V gene lookup returns CDR1 SGHAT and CDR2 FQDESV (reference sequence). This CDR3 has 13 amino acids. On this clonotype itself: Its antigen is unidentified.

Cultured CD4+ T-cell DNA underwent Oncomine TCR Beta short-read sequencing. TCRdb re-called the PCR reads with MiXCR, one entry per CDR3 protein. The sample carries approximately 17,000 distinct CDR3 sequences, roughly 65% recorded once. This chain links TRBV11-1 with TRBJ2-7, with TRBD1 matching over 7 bases. The TCR originated in a human donor who had recovered from COVID-19. Sequenced input: CD4+ T cells from blood, cultured in vitro. The CDR3 loop is CASSATGTYEQYF. The CDR3 nucleotides are TGTGCCAGCAGCGCGACAGGGACCTACGAGCAGTACTTC.